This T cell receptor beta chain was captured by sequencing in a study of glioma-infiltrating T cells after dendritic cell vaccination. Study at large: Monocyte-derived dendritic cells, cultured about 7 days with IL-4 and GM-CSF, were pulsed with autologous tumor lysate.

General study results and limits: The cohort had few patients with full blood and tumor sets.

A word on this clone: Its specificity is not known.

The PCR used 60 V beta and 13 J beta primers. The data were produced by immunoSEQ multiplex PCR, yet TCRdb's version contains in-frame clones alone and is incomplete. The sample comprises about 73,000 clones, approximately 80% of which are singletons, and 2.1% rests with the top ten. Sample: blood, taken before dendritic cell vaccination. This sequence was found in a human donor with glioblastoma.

The CDR3 DNA sequence: TGCGCCAGCAGCCAAGGCGAGCTAGGGACTGGGGCGGCCAAAAACATTCAGTACTTC. Its protein product is CASSQGELGTGAAKNIQYF. The V gene is TRBV4-1, the J gene TRBJ2-4, with D possibly TRBD2 on 6 matching bases. Trimming took off 1 base at V and 1 base at J, with 20 bases between the two ends. Germline CDR1 MGHRA, CDR2 YSYEKL. This CDR3 has 19 residues.